The 16 T cell receptor beta chains listed next were all sequenced from one sample in a study of blood T cell repertoires in COVID-19. Method: immunoSEQ multiplex PCR; TCRdb's copy keeps in-frame clones and lacks some. Of a few hundred thousand clones listed, 87% are singletons. The specimen sequenced was peripheral blood. These receptors originate from a woman aged 45-65 years who had recovered from COVID-19.

The chain is built from TRBV6-6 and TRBJ2-7; possibly TRBD1 for D (5 bases). Germline CDR1 reads MNHNY; CDR2 reads SVGAGI (reference sequence). The CDR3 contains 15 residues. With 4 bases removed from V and 7 bases from J, the gap between germline ends came to 20 bases. CDR3 protein: CASSSQTGGVGEQYF. CDR3 nucleotide sequence: TGTGCCAGCAGTTCCCAAACAGGTGGAGTTGGTGAGCAGTACTTC.

The genes are TRBV18 and TRBJ2-5; 8 bases fit TRBD1. The CDR3 contains 13 residues. J lost 4 bases, V lost 6 bases, and 4 bases had no gene match. The germline gives CDR1 KGHSH, CDR2 LQKENI. The CDR3 bases are TGTGCCAGCTCTTCCGACAGGGGAGAGACCCAGTACTTC. Protein: CASSSDRGETQYF.

This chain joins TRBV7-2 and TRBJ2-5; TRBD2 might be the D (6 bases). Germline CDR1 reads SGHTA; CDR2 reads FQGNSA. V was cut by 5 bases and J by 5 bases, with 15 bases left in between. The CDR3 runs 14 residues. CDR3 nucleotide sequence: TGTGCCAGCAGCCCCTCTAGCGCCTACGAGACCCAGTACTTC. Translation gives CASSPSSAYETQYF.

The CDR3 DNA reads as TGCAGCGTTGAGGCTGGTACTGAAGCTTTCTTT. Encoded protein: CSVEAGTEAFF. The chain recombines TRBV29-1 with TRBJ1-1; D unclear. Trimming took off 3 bases at V and 5 bases at J, with 7 bases between the two ends. Germline assignment: CDR1 SQVTM and CDR2 ANQGSEA. This CDR3 is 11 amino acids long.

The chain recombines TRBV4-3 with TRBJ2-1; D remains unclear. Germline V lookup: CDR1 LGHNA, CDR2 YSLEER. The CDR3 consists of 15 residues. Trimming pared 5 bases from V and 0 bases from J, leaving 11 bases between. The CDR3 region is CASSELHVSYNEQFF. As DNA, the CDR3 is TGCGCCAGCAGCGAACTGCATGTCTCCTACAATGAGCAGTTCTTC.

This clone showed up just a few times. The V gene is TRBV11-2, the J gene TRBJ1-5; D may be TRBD1 (5 bases). The CDR3 extends over 17 amino acids. V lost 0 bases and J lost 3, with 15 bases in between. Germline CDR1 SGHAT, CDR2 FQNNGV. The CDR3 DNA reads as TGTGCCAGCAGCTTAGAAGGGGTAGGGTTTAACAATCAGCCCCAGCATTTT. Translated, it gives CASSLEGVGFNNQPQHF.

The chain combines TRBV9 with TRBJ2-5; the D gene is possibly TRBD1 (5 bases). V lost 0 bases and J lost 2, with 11 bases in between. The CDR3 is 15 amino acids. Germline V gene data show CDR1 as SGDLS and CDR2 as YYNGEE. CDR3 sequence: CASSVAPQGQETQYF. The CDR3 DNA sequence: TGTGCCAGCAGCGTAGCGCCCCAGGGTCAAGAGACCCAGTACTTC.

The V gene is TRBV10-3, the J gene TRBJ2-1; tentative D call: TRBD2 (6 bases). From germline, CDR1 is ENHRY and CDR2 SYGVKD. The CDR3 consists of 11 residues. V dropped 8 bases and J dropped 5 bases, with 7 bases sitting between them. The CDR3 is CAIQRDNEQFF. The DNA of the CDR3 is TGTGCCATCCAGCGGGACAATGAGCAGTTCTTC.

This rearrangement joins TRBV9 to TRBJ1-2; D gene ambiguous. V dropped 0 bases and J dropped 3 bases, with 9 bases sitting between them. CDR1 SGDLS and CDR2 YYNGEE come from the germline V gene. The CDR3 consists of 14 residues. The CDR3 region has the DNA TGTGCCAGCAGCGTAGGGGCCTGGGACTATGGCTACACCTTC. Protein: CASSVGAWDYGYTF. The full variable domain, in which reference TRBV9 and TRBJ1-2 provide the parts outside the CDR3, is DSGVTQTPKHLITATGQRVTLRCSPRSGDLSVYWYQQSLDQGLQFLIQYYNGEERAKGNILERFSAQQFPDLHSELNLSSLELGDSALYFCASSVGAWDYGYTFGSGTRLTVV.

The chain is built from TRBV3-1 (or the pseudogene TRBV3-2) and TRBJ1-5; 8 nucleotides match TRBD1. The CDR3 contains 14 residues. The J segment lost 6 bases and the V segment lost 1 base, leaving 2 bases of the junction unmatched. From germline, CDR1 is LGHDT and CDR2 YNNKEL (reference sequence). CDR3 in DNA: TGTGCCAGCAGCCAAGGACAGGGGATTCAGCCCCAGCATTTT. Translation: CASSQGQGIQPQHF.

The chain joins TRBV3-1 (or the pseudogene TRBV3-2) to TRBJ1-5; 7 bases map to TRBD1. This CDR3 region has 16 residues. From germline, CDR1 is LGHDT and CDR2 YNNKEL (reference sequence). V lost 1 base to trimming and J lost 0 bases; unmatched junction nucleotides: 3. The CDR3 DNA reads as TGTGCCAGCAGCCAAGGGACAGGTGATAGCAATCAGCCCCAGCATTTT. It encodes CASSQGTGDSNQPQHF.

The genes are TRBV12-2 and TRBJ2-1; TRBD2 reflects the table's D call only, with no check against the DNA. TRBV12-2 corresponds to a pseudogene. The CDR3 is 17 residues long. CDR3 DNA sequence: TGTGCAAGTCGCTTAGCCACGGGACTAGCGGAGTGTAATGAGCAGTTCTTC. Translated, it gives CASRLATGLAECNEQFF.

The chain joins TRBV9 to TRBJ2-5; TRBD2 might be the D (6 bases). Germline CDR1 is SGDLS and CDR2 is YYNGEE. This CDR3 contains 15 residues. V shed 4 bases and J shed 5 bases, with 18 bases lying between them. The chain's CDR3 is CASSSQGGLPETQYF. In DNA, the CDR3 is TGTGCCAGCAGCTCCCAGGGAGGACTTCCGGAGACCCAGTACTTC.

This chain joins TRBV9 and TRBJ1-6; D uncertain. CDR1 SGDLS and CDR2 YYNGEE come from the germline V gene. The CDR3 has 13 residues. Trimming removed 0 bases at V and 10 bases at J, with 8 bases between. DNA of the CDR3: TGTGCCAGCAGCGTAGACCCAGGATCACCCCTCCACTTT. Residues: CASSVDPGSPLHF.

This clone was detected once. The chain recombines TRBV5-6 with TRBJ2-3; D is uncertain. Looked up from germline, CDR1 is SGHDT and CDR2 is YYEEEE. The V and J ends lost 3 bases and 0 bases respectively, with 5 bases between them. The CDR3 contains 13 residues. CDR3 nucleotides: TGTGCCAGCAGCTCTCCTAGCACAGATACGCAGTATTTT. Encoded protein: CASSSPSTDTQYF.

V gene TRBV28 combines with J gene TRBJ2-7; 10 bases line up with TRBD1. The J segment lost 3 bases and the V segment lost 5 bases, leaving 7 bases of the junction unmatched. Germline CDR1 MDHEN, CDR2 SYDVKM. This CDR3 has 15 amino acids. The CDR3 DNA reads as TGTGCCAGCAGTCCCGGGACAGGGGTGAACTACGAGCAGTACTTC. It translates to CASSPGTGVNYEQYF. Using reference TRBV28 and TRBJ2-7 for the parts outside the CDR3, the full variable domain is DVKVTQSSRYLVKRTGEKVFLECVQDMDHENMFWYRQDPGLGLRLIYFSYDVKMKEKGDIPEGYSVSREKKERFSLILESASTNQTSMYLCASSPGTGVNYEQYFGPGTRLTVT.